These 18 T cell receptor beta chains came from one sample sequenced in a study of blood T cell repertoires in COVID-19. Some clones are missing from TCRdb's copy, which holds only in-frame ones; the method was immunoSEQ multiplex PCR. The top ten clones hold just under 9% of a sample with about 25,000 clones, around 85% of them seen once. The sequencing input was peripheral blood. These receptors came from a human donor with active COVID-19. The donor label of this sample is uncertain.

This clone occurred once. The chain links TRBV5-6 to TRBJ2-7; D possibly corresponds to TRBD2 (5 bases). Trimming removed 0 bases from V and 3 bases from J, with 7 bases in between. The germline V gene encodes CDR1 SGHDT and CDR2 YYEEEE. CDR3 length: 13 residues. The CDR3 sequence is CASSLERSYEQYF. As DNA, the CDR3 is TGTGCCAGCAGCTTGGAGCGGAGCTACGAGCAGTACTTC.

For the CDR3, the DNA is TGTGCCAGCAGTGAAGCCCGGGGGTCTCCGCAGTATTTT. Encoded protein: CASSEARGSPQYF. The chain is built from TRBV6-1 and TRBJ2-3; TRBD2 might be the D (6 bases). The CDR3 loop spans 13 amino acids. Germline V gives CDR1 MNHNS, CDR2 SASEGT. Trimming pared 0 bases from V and 10 bases from J, leaving 11 bases between.

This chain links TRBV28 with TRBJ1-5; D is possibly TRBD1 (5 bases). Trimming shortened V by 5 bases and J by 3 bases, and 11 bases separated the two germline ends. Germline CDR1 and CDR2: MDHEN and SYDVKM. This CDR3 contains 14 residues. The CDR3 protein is CASSPRQYNQPQHF. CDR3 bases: TGTGCCAGCAGTCCCCGACAGTACAATCAGCCCCAGCATTTT.

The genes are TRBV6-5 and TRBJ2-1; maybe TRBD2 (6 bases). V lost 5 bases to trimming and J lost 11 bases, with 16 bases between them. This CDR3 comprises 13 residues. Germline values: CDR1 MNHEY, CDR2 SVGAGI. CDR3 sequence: CASSKRRDDQQFF. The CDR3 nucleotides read TGTGCCAGCAGTAAGAGGCGGGACGACCAGCAGTTCTTC.

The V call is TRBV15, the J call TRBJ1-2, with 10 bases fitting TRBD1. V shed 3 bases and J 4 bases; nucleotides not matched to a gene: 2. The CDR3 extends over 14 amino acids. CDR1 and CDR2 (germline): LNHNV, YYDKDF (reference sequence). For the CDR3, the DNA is TGTGCCACCAGCAGGACAGGGGGCGGCTATGGCTACACCTTC. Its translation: CATSRTGGGYGYTF.

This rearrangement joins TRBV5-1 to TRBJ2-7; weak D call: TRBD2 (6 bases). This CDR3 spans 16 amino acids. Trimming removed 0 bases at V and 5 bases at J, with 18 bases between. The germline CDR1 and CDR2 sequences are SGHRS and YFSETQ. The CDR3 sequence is CASSLDLSGEYNEQYF. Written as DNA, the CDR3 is TGCGCCAGCAGCTTGGATCTATCGGGAGAGTACAACGAGCAGTACTTC.

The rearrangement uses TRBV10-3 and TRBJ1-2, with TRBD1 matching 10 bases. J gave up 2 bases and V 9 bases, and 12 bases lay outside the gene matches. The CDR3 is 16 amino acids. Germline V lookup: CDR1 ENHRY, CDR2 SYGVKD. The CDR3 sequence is CAIRQGAYSSNYGYTF. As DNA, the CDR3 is TGTGCCATTCGACAGGGGGCATATTCTTCCAACTATGGCTACACCTTC.

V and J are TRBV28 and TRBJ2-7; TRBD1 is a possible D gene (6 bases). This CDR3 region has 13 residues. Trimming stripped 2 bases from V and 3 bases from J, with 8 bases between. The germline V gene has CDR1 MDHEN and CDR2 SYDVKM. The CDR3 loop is CASSLTDSYEQYF. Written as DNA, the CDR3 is TGTGCCAGCAGTTTAACGGACAGCTACGAGCAGTACTTC.

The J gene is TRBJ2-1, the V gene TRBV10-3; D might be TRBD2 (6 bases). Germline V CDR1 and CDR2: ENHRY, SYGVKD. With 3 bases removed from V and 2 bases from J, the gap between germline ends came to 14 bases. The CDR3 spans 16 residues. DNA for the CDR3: TGTGCCATCAGTGACTCTAGCGTTAGTACCTACAATGAGCAGTTCTTC. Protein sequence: CAISDSSVSTYNEQFF.

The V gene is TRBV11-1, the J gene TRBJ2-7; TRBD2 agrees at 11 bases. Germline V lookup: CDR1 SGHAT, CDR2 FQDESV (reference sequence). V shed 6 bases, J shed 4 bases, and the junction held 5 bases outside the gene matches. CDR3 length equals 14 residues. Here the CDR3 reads CASSPSSGRYEQYF. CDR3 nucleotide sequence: TGTGCCAGCAGTCCCTCTAGCGGGAGGTACGAGCAGTACTTC.

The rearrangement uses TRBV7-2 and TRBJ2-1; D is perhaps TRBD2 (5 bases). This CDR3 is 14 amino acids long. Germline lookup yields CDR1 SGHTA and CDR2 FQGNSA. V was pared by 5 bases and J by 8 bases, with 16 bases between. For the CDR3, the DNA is TGTGCCAGCAGCCCCCTAACTAGTTCCCATGAGCAGTTCTTC. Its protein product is CASSPLTSSHEQFF.

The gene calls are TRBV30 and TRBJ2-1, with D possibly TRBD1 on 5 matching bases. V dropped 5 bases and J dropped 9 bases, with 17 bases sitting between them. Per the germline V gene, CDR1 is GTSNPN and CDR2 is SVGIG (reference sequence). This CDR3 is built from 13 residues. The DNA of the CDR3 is TGTGCCTGGGAAAGGGGTGGTTGGGGTGAGCAGTTCTTC. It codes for CAWERGGWGEQFF.

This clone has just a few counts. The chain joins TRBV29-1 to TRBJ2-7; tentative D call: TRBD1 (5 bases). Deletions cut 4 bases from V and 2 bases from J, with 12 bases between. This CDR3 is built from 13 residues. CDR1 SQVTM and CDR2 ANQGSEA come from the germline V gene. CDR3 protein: CSVGTLLTYEQYF. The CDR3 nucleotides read TGCAGCGTTGGGACACTTTTAACCTACGAGCAGTACTTC.

The CDR3 sequence: CASSQTSGSMYGYTF. Written as DNA, the CDR3 is TGTGCCAGCAGCCAGACTTCAGGGTCTATGTATGGCTACACCTTC. This sequence joins TRBV11-3 and TRBJ1-2; perhaps TRBD1 as D (5 bases). This CDR3 contains 15 residues. Germline V gives CDR1 SGHNT, CDR2 YENEEA. V gave up 5 bases and J gave up 5 bases, with 18 bases separating them.

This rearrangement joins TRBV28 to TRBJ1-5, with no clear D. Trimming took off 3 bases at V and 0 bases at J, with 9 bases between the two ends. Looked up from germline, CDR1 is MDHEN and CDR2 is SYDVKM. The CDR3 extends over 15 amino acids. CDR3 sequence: CASSLPDYSNQPQHF. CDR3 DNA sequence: TGTGCCAGCAGTTTGCCAGACTATAGCAATCAGCCCCAGCATTTT.

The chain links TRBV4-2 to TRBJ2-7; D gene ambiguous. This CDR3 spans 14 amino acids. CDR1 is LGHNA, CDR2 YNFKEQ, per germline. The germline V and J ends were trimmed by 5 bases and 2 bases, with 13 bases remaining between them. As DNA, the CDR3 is TGTGCCAGCAGCGTTGCTGACAAGCCCTACGAGCAGTACTTC. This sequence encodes CASSVADKPYEQYF.

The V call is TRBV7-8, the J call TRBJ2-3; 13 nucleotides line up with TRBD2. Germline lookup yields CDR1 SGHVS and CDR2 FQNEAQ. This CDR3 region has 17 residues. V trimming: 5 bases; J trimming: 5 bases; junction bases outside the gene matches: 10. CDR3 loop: CASSLKLAGGPRDTQYF. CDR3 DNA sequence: TGTGCCAGCAGCCTAAAACTAGCGGGAGGGCCTCGAGATACGCAGTATTTT.

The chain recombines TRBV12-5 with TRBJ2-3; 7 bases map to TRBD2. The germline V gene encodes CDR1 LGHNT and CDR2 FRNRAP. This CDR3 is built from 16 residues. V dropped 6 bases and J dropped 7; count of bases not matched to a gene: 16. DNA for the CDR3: TGTGCTAGTGGCTCCGGGGATAGCCGGGAGGCAAATACGCAGTATTTT. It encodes CASGSGDSREANTQYF.